Below are 19 T cell receptor beta chains sequenced from a single sample in a study of molecular identifiers for immune sequencing clone quantification. TCRdb redid the calling of the PCR reads with MiXCR, one entry per CDR3 protein. The sample consists of 300,000 to 350,000 distinct CDR3 sequences, roughly 23% of them appearing once. Input material: naive CD8+ T cells from blood, with Jurkat cell RNA spiked in. Subset in this sample: FACS-sorted CD8+CD4-CCR7+CD45RA+ naive T cells. Receptors were obtained from a human donor in good health. Some libraries in this study had Jurkat cell RNA spiked in.

The rearrangement joins TRBV12-3 or TRBV12-4 to TRBJ2-1, with 7 nucleotides matching TRBD2. The length of the CDR3 is 15 residues. J lost 8 bases, V lost 11 bases, and 18 bases had no gene match. For the CDR3, the DNA is TGTGCCGGCAAAGTTTCCCTGGCGGGAGTGGATGAGCAGTTCTTC. This translates into CAGKVSLAGVDEQFF.

This clonotype was found many times. The genes are TRBV20-1 and TRBJ1-5; 7 bases align to TRBD1. CDR1 is DFQATT, CDR2 SNEGSKA, per germline (reference sequence). The CDR3 runs to 14 residues. The V segment lost 0 bases and the J segment 5 bases; nucleotides outside the gene matches: 4. CDR3 region: CSARETGRDQPQHF. The CDR3 bases are TGCAGTGCTAGAGAGACAGGGCGGGATCAGCCCCAGCATTTT.

For this clonotype: One end of the junction does not line up with germline, which may come from a read error. The V and J genes are TRBV4-1 and TRBJ2-7; D might be TRBD2 (6 bases). Germline V gene lookup returns CDR1 MGHRA and CDR2 YSYEKL. This CDR3 is built from 15 residues. DNA of the CDR3: TGCGCCAGCAGCCAAGTCGATACGGCGGGGTACGGGCAGTACTTC. Residues: CASSQVDTAGYGQYF.

This clonotype was seen a few times. The chain couples TRBV14 to TRBJ2-3; TRBD2 aligns across 11 bases. Trimming took 1 base from V and 5 from J; bases not matched to a gene: 5. The germline gives CDR1 SGHDN, CDR2 FVKESK. The CDR3 consists of 16 residues. The DNA of the CDR3 is TGTGCCAGCAGCCAAGTTGGAGGACTAGCGGGAGATACGCAGTATTTT. This translates into CASSQVGGLAGDTQYF.

This clonotype occurred many times. This chain uses TRBV12-3 or TRBV12-4 with TRBJ2-5; TRBD2 might be the D (7 bases). The CDR3 loop spans 15 amino acids. The V and J ends lost 4 bases and 4 bases respectively, with 16 bases between them. This CDR3 reads CASSSVRGAGETQYF. The CDR3 nucleotides are TGTGCCAGCAGTTCTGTTCGGGGGGCCGGAGAGACCCAGTACTTC.

In its sample, this clonotype was seen many times. The rearrangement joins TRBV12-3 or TRBV12-4 to TRBJ2-3; D unresolved. The CDR3 is 14 residues long. Deletions cut 1 base from V and 3 bases from J, with 8 bases between. CDR3 sequence: CASSLGTYTDTQYF. The DNA for the CDR3 is TGTGCCAGCAGTTTAGGGACCTATACAGATACGCAGTATTTT.

This chain joins TRBV4-3 and TRBJ1-1; 7 bases are shared with TRBD1. Per the germline V gene, CDR1 is LGHNA and CDR2 is YSLEER. The V segment lost 7 bases and the J segment 2 bases; nucleotides outside the gene matches: 13. The CDR3 is 16 amino acids. CDR3 DNA: TGCGCCAGCAACCGAGATTCGGGACAGCTAAACACTGAAGCTTTCTTT. Translating it yields CASNRDSGQLNTEAFF.

This clonotype was counted many times. The chain uses TRBV30 and TRBJ2-5; D remains unclear. V gave up 0 bases and J gave up 5 bases, with 10 bases separating them. This CDR3 has 13 amino acids. Germline V gene data show CDR1 as GTSNPN and CDR2 as SVGIG (reference sequence). The CDR3 nucleotides are TGTGCCTGGAGTGTACAGCCTCGGGAGACCCAGTACTTC. Translation gives CAWSVQPRETQYF.

This clonotype was found many times. The V and J genes are TRBV19 and TRBJ2-7; 9 bases line up with TRBD1. This CDR3 has 15 residues. Unmatched junction bases numbered 8, after V lost 5 bases and J lost 3 bases. Germline CDR1 and CDR2: LNHDA and SQIVND (reference sequence). The DNA for the CDR3 is TGTGCCAGTAGTCAAACTGGGACAGGGATCTACGAGCAGTACTTC. It encodes CASSQTGTGIYEQYF.

To note about this clonotype: A read error is possible here, since a much larger clone lies one base away. The rearrangement uses TRBV29-1 and TRBJ2-7, with D possibly being TRBD2 (5 bases). Germline V gene lookup returns CDR1 SQVTM and CDR2 ANQGSEA. The CDR3 length is 14 residues. DNA of the CDR3: TGCTGCGTTGTTGGGGTAGCGAGACCCTACGAGCAGTACTTC. Encoded protein: CCVVGVARPYEQYF.

As regards this clonotype: A read error is possible here, since a much larger clone lies one base away. The V and J genes are TRBV7-9 and TRBJ1-1, with 11 nucleotides matching TRBD1. The CDR3 sequence is 16 residues long. Germline V lookup: CDR1 SEHNR, CDR2 FQNEAQ (reference sequence). Trimming cost V 4 bases and J 3 bases; bases outside gene matches: 7. Written as DNA, the CDR3 is TGTGCCAGCAGCTATGGACAGGGGGCGGGGGACACTGAAGCTTTCTTT. This codes for CASSYGQGAGDTEAFF.

This clonotype was seen repeatedly, ten times or more. The chain uses TRBV23-1 and TRBJ1-2; no definite D call. TRBV23-1 is identified as an open reading frame with a role that is uncertain. Trimming shortened V by 2 bases and J by 5 bases, and 18 bases separated the two germline ends. The length of the CDR3 is 16 residues. The CDR3 loop reads CASSQIVLTESYGYTF. CDR3 sequence (DNA): TGCGCCAGCAGTCAAATCGTGTTAACGGAGTCATATGGCTACACCTTC.

The V gene is TRBV6-2 or TRBV6-3, the J gene TRBJ2-5; 7 bases match TRBD2. Trimming took 6 bases from V and 5 from J; bases not matched to a gene: 12. Germline assignment: CDR1 MNHEY and CDR2 SVGEGT. This CDR3 spans 15 amino acids. In DNA, the CDR3 is TGTGCCAGCAGCTGGGGCGGGAGTGATTTTGAGACCCAGTACTTC. Its protein product is CASSWGGSDFETQYF.

To note about this clonotype: A much larger clone lies a single base off, so this may be a read error. The chain has TRBV12-3 or TRBV12-4 and TRBJ1-4; perhaps TRBD1 as D (5 bases). The CDR3 length is 12 residues. CDR3 coding DNA: TGTGCCAGCAGTCCGACAGCCGAAAAACTGGTTTTT. As protein: CASSPTAEKLVF.

The V call is TRBV13, the J call TRBJ1-6; D unclear. The germline V and J ends were trimmed by 3 bases and 6 bases, with 12 bases remaining between them. CDR3 length: 15 residues. Germline V gene sequence: CDR1 PRHDT, CDR2 FYEKMQ (reference sequence). CDR3 in DNA: TGTGCCAGCAGCTTGGGAGGGTATCGTAATTCACCCCTCCACTTT. Protein sequence: CASSLGGYRNSPLHF.

Concerning this clonotype itself: The germline gene is not matched at one end of the junction; a read error may be the cause. The rearrangement links TRBV6-5 to TRBJ2-3; TRBD1 agrees at 9 bases. In germline, CDR1 is MNHEY, CDR2 SVGAGI. The CDR3 is 14 amino acids. CDR3 residues: CASSLGQGADTQCF. The CDR3 DNA follows: TGTGCCAGCAGTTTGGGACAGGGCGCAGATACGCAGTGTTTT.

This clonotype was recorded at least ten times. The genes are TRBV7-2 and TRBJ2-5; 16 bases align to TRBD2. The length of the CDR3 is 19 residues. With V trimmed by 5 bases and J by 4 bases, 13 bases remained unmatched. Germline V gene sequence: CDR1 SGHTA, CDR2 FQGNSA. CDR3 bases: TGTGCCAGCAGCCCGGGGAAGGGACTAGCGGGGGGGCTTTTAGAGACCCAGTACTTC. Translated, it gives CASSPGKGLAGGLLETQYF.

About this clonotype: A clone one base away is much larger, so this may be a read error. V and J are TRBV27 and TRBJ2-6, with 7 nucleotides matching TRBD1. The CDR3 sequence is 18 residues long. The germline CDR1 and CDR2 sequences are MNHEY and SMNVEV (reference sequence). CDR3: CASSSRGDRTMVASVLTF. The CDR3 coding sequence is TGTGCCAGCAGTTCACGAGGGGACAGAACGATGGTTGCCAGCGTCCTGACTTTC. The whole variable domain, remainder taken from reference TRBV27 and TRBJ2-6, is EAQVTQNPRYLITVTGKKLTVTCSQNMNHEYMSWYRQDPGLGLRQIYYSMNVEVTDKGDVPEGYKVSRKEKRNFPLILESPSPNQTSLYFCASSSRGDRTMVASVLTFGAGSRLTVL.

The chain recombines TRBV6-2 or TRBV6-3 with TRBJ2-2, with a tentative D call TRBD1 (5 bases). The CDR3 length is 17 residues. Per the germline V gene, CDR1 is MNHEY and CDR2 is SVGEGT. V lost 0 bases to trimming and J lost 0 bases, with 11 bases between them. The CDR3 region has the DNA TGTGCCAGCAGTTACTCTATGACAGTGACGAACACCGGGGAGCTGTTTTTT. This encodes CASSYSMTVTNTGELFF.